This T cell receptor beta chain was found in a study of prognosis after radiotherapy for stage I lung cancer. The wider study: The study deemed all of its non-small cell lung cancer patients medically inoperable.

Germline assignment: CDR1 LGHNT and CDR2 FRNRAP. Trimming left V 1 base short and J 5 bases short, with 21 bases between. The CDR3 is made up of 17 amino acids. Starting from genomic DNA, TCR beta CDR3 was amplified through two-round multiplex PCR. Primers (each specific to one TRBV or TRBJ gene) were used in first-round PCR. TCRdb reprocessed the multiplex PCR reads with MiXCR, giving one entry per CDR3 protein. The table has about 24,000 distinct CDR3 sequences, approximately 40% seen once; the top ten hold 20% to 25%. This clonotype was obtained from a donor over 45 with non-small cell lung cancer. Sequencing used PBMCs, obtained before or after stereotactic body radiation therapy (not recorded which). The chain recombines TRBV12-5 with TRBJ2-7, with D possibly being TRBD2 (5 bases). In nucleotides, the CDR3 is TGTGCTAGTGGTTTGGCGATTCTAGCTGTAGGGCCGAACGAGCAGTACTTC. Residues: CASGLAILAVGPNEQYF.